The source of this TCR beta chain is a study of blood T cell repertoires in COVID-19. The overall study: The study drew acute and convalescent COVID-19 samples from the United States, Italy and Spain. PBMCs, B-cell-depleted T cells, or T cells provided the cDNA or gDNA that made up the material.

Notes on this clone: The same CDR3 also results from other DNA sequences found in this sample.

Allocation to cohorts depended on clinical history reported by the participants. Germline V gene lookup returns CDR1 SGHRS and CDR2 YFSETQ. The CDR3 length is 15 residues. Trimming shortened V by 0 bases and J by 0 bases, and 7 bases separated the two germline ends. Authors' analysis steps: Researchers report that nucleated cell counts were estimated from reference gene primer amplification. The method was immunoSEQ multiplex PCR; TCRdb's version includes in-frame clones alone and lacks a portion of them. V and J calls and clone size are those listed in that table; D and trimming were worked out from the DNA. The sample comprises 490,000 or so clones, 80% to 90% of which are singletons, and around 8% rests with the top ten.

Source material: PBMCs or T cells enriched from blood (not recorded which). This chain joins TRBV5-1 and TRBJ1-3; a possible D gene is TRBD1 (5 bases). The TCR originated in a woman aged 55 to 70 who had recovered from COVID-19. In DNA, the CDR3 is TGCGCCAGCAGCTTGGGGGGCGGCTCTGGAAACACCATATATTTT. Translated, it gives CASSLGGGSGNTIYF.